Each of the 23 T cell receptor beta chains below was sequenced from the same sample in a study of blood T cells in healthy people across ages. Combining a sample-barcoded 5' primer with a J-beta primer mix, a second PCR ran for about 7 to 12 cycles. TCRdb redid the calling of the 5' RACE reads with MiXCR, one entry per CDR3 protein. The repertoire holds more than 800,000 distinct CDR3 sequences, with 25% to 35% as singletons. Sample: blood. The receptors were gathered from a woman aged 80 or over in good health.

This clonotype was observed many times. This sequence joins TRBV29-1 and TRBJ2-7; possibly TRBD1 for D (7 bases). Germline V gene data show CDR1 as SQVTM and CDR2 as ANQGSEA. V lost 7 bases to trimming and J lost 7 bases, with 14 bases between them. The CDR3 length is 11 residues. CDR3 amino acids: CSAGGTAEQYF. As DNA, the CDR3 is TGCAGCGCTGGGGGGACAGCTGAGCAGTACTTC.

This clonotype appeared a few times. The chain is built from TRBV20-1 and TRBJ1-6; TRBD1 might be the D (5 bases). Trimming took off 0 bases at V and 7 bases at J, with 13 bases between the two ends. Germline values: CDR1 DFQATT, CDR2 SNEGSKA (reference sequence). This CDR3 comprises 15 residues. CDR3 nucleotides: TGCAGTGCTAGAGATGGGGGACGAGTCAATTCACCCCTCCACTTT. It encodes CSARDGGRVNSPLHF.

CDR3 in amino acids: CASNGAGDTDTQYF. The CDR3 DNA reads as TGTGCCAGCAACGGAGCGGGAGACACAGATACGCAGTATTTT. This chain joins TRBV7-2 and TRBJ2-3; 8 bases line up with TRBD2. The CDR3 spans 14 residues. With V trimmed by 7 bases and J by 2 bases, 5 bases remained unmatched. Germline V gene sequence: CDR1 SGHTA, CDR2 FQGNSA.

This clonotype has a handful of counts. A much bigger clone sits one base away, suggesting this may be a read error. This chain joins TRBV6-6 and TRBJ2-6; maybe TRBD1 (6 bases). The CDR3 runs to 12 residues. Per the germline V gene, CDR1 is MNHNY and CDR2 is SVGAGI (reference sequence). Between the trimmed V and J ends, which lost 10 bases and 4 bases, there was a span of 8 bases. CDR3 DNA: TGTGCCAACAGGGCCGGGGCCAACGTCCTGACTTTC. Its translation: CANRAGANVLTF.

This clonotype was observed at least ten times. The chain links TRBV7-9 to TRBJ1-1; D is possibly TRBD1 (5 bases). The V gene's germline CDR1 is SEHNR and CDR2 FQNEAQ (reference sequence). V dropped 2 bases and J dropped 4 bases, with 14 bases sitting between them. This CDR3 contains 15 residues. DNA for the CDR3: TGTGCCAGCAGCTTAAACAAGGGGCAAGTCACTGAAGCTTTCTTT. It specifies CASSLNKGQVTEAFF.

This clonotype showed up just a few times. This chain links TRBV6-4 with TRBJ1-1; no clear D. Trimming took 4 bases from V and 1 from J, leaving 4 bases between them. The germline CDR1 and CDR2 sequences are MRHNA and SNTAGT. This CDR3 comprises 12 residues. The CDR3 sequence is CASSVGNTEAFF. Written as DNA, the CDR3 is TGTGCCAGCAGTGTAGGGAACACTGAAGCTTTCTTT.

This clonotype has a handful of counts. In DNA form, the CDR3 reads TGTGCCAGCATTCCCGACAGGGTTGGGAATTCACCCCTCCACTTT. It specifies CASIPDRVGNSPLHF. The chain carries TRBV7-2 and TRBJ1-6, with 7 bases that match TRBD1. The CDR3 contains 15 residues. Unmatched junction bases numbered 10, after V lost 7 bases and J lost 7 bases. Germline CDR1 is SGHTA and CDR2 is FQGNSA. The full variable domain, rest sourced from reference TRBV7-2 and TRBJ1-6, is GAGVSQSPSNKVTEKGKDVELRCDPISGHTALYWYRQSLGQGLEFLIYFQGNSAPDKSGLPSDRFSAERTGGSVSTLTIQRTQQEDSAVYLCASIPDRVGNSPLHFGNGTRLTVT.

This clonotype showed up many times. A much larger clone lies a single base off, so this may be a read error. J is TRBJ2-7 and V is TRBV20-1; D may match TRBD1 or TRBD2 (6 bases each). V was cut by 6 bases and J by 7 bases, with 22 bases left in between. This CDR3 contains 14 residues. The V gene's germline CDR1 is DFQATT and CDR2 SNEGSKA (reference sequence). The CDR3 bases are TGCAGTGCAATTGTAGGGGGGAGTGGGGGGGAGCAGTACTTC. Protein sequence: CSAIVGGSGGEQYF.

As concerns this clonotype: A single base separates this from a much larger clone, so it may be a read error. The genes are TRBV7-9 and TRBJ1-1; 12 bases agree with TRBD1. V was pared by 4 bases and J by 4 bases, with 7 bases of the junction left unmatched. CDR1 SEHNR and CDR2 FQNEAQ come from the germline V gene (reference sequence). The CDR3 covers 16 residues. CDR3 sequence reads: CASSSGQGAGATEAFF. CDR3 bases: TGTGCCAGCAGCTCGGGACAGGGGGCGGGCGCCACTGAAGCTTTCTTT.

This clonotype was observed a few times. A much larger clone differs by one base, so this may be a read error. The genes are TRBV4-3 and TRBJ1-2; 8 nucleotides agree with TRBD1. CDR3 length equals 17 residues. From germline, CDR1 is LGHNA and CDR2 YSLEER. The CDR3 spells CASSLWDNQGANYGHTF. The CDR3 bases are TGCGCCAGCAGCCTGTGGGATAACCAGGGGGCTAACTATGGCCACACCTTC.

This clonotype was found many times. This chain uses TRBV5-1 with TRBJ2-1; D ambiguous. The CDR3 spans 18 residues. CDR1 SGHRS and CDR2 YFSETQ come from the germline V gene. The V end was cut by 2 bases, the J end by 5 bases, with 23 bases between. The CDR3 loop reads CASSFGSSRLRLNNEQFF. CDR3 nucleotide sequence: TGCGCCAGCAGCTTTGGCTCTAGTAGGCTCCGATTAAACAATGAGCAGTTCTTC.

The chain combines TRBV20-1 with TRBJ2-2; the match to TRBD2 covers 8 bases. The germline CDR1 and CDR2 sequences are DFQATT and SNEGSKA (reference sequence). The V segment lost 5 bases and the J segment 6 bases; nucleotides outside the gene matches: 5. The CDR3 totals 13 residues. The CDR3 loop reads CSAPGTRAGELFF. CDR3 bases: TGCAGTGCTCCCGGGACTAGAGCCGGGGAGCTGTTTTTT.

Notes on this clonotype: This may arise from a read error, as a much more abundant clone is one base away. The DNA for the CDR3 is TGTGCCAGCAGCTTAGGAGGAATAGCGGGGGCTATTCAAGAGACCCAGTACTTC. This sequence encodes CASSLGGIAGAIQETQYF. The J gene is TRBJ2-5, the V gene TRBV7-2; 9 nucleotides align to TRBD2. Germline V CDR1 and CDR2: SGHTA, FQGNSA. Losses at the gene ends were 1 base for V and 2 bases for J; bases not matched to a gene: 11. This CDR3 region has 18 residues.

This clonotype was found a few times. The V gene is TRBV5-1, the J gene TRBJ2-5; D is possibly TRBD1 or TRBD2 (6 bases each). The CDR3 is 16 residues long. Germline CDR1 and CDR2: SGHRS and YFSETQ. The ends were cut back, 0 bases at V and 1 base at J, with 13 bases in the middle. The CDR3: CASSLGRGQSQETQYF. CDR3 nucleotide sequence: TGCGCCAGCAGCTTGGGGAGGGGACAAAGCCAAGAGACCCAGTACTTC.

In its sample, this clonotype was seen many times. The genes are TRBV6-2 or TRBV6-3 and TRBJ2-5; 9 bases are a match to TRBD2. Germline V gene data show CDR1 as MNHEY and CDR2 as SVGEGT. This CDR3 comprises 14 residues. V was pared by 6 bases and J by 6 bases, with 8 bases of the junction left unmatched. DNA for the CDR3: TGTGCCAGCAGACCCCAGCTAGCGGGGAAGACCCAGTACTTC. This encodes CASRPQLAGKTQYF.

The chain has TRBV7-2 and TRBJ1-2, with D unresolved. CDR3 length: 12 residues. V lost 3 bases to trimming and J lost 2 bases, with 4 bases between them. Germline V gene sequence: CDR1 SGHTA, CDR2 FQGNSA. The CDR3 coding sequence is TGTGCCAGCAGCTTCGGGAACTATGGCTACACCTTC. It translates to CASSFGNYGYTF. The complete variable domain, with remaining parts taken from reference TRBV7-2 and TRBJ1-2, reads GAGVSQSPSNKVTEKGKDVELRCDPISGHTALYWYRQSLGQGLEFLIYFQGNSAPDKSGLPSDRFSAERTGGSVSTLTIQRTQQEDSAVYLCASSFGNYGYTFGSGTRLTVV.

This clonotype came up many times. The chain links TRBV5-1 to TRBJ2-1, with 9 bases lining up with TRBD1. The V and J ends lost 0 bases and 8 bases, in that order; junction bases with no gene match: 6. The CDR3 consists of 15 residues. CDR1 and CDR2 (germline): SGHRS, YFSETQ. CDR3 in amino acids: CASSLGDRGGYEQFF. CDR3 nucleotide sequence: TGCGCCAGCAGCTTGGGAGACAGGGGGGGTTATGAGCAGTTCTTC.

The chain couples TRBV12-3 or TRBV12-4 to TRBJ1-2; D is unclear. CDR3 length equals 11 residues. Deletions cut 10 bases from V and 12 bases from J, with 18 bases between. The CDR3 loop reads CAIQYIGVHTF. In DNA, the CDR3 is TGTGCCATCCAGTATATTGGAGTTCACACCTTC.

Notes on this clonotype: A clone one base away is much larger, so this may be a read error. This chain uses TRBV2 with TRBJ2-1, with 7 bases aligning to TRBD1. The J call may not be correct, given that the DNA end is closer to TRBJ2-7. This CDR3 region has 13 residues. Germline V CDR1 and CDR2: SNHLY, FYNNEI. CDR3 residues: CASSGDRHNEQYF. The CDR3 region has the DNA TGTGCCAGCAGTGGGGACAGACACAATGAGCAGTACTTC.

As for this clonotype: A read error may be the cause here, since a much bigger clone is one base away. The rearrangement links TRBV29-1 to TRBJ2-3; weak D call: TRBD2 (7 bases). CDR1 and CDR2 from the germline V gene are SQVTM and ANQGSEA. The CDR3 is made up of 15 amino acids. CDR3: CSVDRGAGITDAQYF. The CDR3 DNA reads TGCAGCGTGGACCGGGGGGCCGGGATCACAGATGCGCAGTATTTT.

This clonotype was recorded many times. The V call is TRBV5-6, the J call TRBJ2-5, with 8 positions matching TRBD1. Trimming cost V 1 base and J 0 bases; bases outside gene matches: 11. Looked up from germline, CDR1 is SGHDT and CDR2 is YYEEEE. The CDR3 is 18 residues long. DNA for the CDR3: TGTGCCAGCAGCTTGCGGACAGGGACGTCTGTGTACCAAGAGACCCAGTACTTC. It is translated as CASSLRTGTSVYQETQYF.

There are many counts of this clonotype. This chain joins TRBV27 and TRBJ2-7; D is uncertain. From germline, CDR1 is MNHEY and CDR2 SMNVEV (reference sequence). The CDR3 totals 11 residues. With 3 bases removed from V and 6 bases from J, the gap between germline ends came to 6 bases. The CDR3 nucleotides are TGTGCCAGCAGTTTGAGTGGCGAGCAGTACTTC. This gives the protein CASSLSGEQYF.

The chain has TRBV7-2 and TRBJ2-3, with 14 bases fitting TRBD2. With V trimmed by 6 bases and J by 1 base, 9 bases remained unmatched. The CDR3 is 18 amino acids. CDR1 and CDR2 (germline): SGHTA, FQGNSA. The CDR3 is CASRTGTSGSGGTDTQYF. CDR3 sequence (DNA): TGTGCCAGCAGAACCGGGACTAGCGGGAGTGGTGGCACAGATACGCAGTATTTT.